This T cell receptor (beta chain) derives from a study of cytomegalovirus exposure and HLA in healthy donors. V was trimmed by 10 bases and J by 2 bases, leaving 18 bases between them. The germline CDR1 and CDR2 sequences are LNHDA and SQIVND (reference sequence). The CDR3 runs 15 residues. Primers included in the PCR were 60 Vbeta and 13 Jbeta primers. Clones were read by immunoSEQ multiplex PCR, and TCRdb kept only the in-frame ones, dropping some. The data hold 90,000 to 95,000 clones, with over 70% observed a single time. The genes are TRBV19 and TRBJ1-5; D might be TRBD1 (5 bases). The sequence was obtained from a girl aged 2 to 10 in good health and CMV-seropositive. Sequencing input: PBMCs. CDR3 DNA sequence: TGTGCCACCAATGGGGGGAAAAATGGCAATCAGCCCCAGCATTTT. It specifies CATNGGKNGNQPQHF. Full variable domain (missing parts from reference TRBV19 and TRBJ1-5): DGGITQSPKYLFRKEGQNVTLSCEQNLNHDAMYWYRQDPGQGLRLIYYSQIVNDFQKGDIAEGYSVSREKKESFPLTVTSAQKNPTAFYLCATNGGKNGNQPQHFGDGTRLSIL.